This T cell receptor beta chain was found in a study of identical twins. In the case of this clonotype: Its antigen is not known.

MiXCR, applied by TCRdb to the 5' RACE reads, yields one record per CDR3 protein. Among approximately 220,000 distinct CDR3 sequences listed, around 6.8% were seen once. General observations from the study: It was possible that invariant MAIT and iNKT cells partly confounded the zero-insertion analyses. Clonotypes of the beta chain that were abundant in cord blood carried fewer insertions (memory repertoires showed none).

This sample was also put to use in a study of yellow fever vaccine responses in identical twins.

This sequence was found in a woman aged 18-30 years in good health. Specimen: memory (CD45RO+) T cells sorted from blood.

CDR3 amino acids: CASSLAASRENTQYF. CDR3 coding DNA: TGTGCCAGCAGCTTAGCCGCTAGCAGGGAAAATACGCAGTATTTT. The chain is built from TRBV7-2 and TRBJ2-3; D tentatively fits TRBD1 or TRBD2 (5 bases each). The germline CDR1 and CDR2 sequences are SGHTA and FQGNSA. The CDR3 consists of 15 residues. Trimming pared 0 bases from V and 7 bases from J, leaving 14 bases between.